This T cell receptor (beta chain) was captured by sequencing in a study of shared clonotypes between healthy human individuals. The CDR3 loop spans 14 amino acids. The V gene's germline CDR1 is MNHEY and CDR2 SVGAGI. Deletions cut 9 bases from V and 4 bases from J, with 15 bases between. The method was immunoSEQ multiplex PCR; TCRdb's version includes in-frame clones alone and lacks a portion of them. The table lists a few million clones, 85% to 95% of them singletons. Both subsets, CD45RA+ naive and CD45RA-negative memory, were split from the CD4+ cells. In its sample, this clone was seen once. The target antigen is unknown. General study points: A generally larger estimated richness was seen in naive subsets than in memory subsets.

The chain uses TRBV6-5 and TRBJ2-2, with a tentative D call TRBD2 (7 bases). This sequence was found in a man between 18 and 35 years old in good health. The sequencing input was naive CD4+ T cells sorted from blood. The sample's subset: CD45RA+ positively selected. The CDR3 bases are TGTGCCAGTCGACGAGGGGGGGTCACCGGGGAGCTGTTTTTT. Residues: CASRRGGVTGELFF.